The next 9 T cell receptor beta chains were all read from a single sample in a study of blood T cells in healthy people across ages. A second PCR, run for about 7 to 11 cycles, used a sample-barcoded 5' primer plus a J-beta primer mix. TCRdb redid the calling of the 5' RACE reads with MiXCR, one entry per CDR3 protein. The repertoire holds under 800,000 distinct CDR3 sequences, with around 21% as singletons. The sample comprised blood. These TCRs come from a man aged 70 or older in good health.

This clonotype was seen a handful of times. The chain recombines TRBV7-8 with TRBJ1-5; D is unresolved. V gave up 5 bases and J gave up 0 bases, with 14 bases separating them. CDR1 and CDR2 from the germline V gene are SGHVS and FQNEAQ. The CDR3 extends over 16 amino acids. The CDR3 DNA reads TGTGCCAGCAGCCCCTGGACCAACCCTAGCAATCAGCCCCAGCATTTT. It specifies CASSPWTNPSNQPQHF. Complete variable domain (other parts from reference TRBV7-8 and TRBJ1-5): GAGVSQSPRYKVAKRGQDVALRCDPISGHVSLFWYQQALGQGPEFLTYFQNEAQLDKSGLPSDRFFAERPEGSVSTLKIQRTQQEDSAVYLCASSPWTNPSNQPQHFGDGTRLSIL.

The chain combines TRBV27 with TRBJ1-2; unclear D gene. Trimming shortened V by 6 bases and J by 0 bases, and 14 bases separated the two germline ends. The CDR3 spans 15 residues. Germline CDR1 MNHEY, CDR2 SMNVEV (reference sequence). For the CDR3, the DNA is TGTGCCAGCAGCTTACGGGCCGAAGCTAACTATGGCTACACCTTC. The encoded protein is CASSLRAEANYGYTF.

V gene TRBV24-1 combines with J gene TRBJ2-7; tentative D call: TRBD1 (5 bases). This CDR3 region has 13 residues. From germline, CDR1 is KGHDR and CDR2 SFDVKD. Trimming pared 12 bases from V and 0 bases from J, leaving 14 bases between. CDR3 DNA sequence: TGTGCCCCCCCATGGGGCCTCTCCTACGAGCAGTACTTC. It yields the protein CAPPWGLSYEQYF.

This clonotype was found a few times. The CDR3 sequence: CASSYASQRTETQYF. CDR3 sequence (DNA): TGTGCCAGCAGTTACGCATCCCAGCGGACAGAGACCCAGTACTTC. This chain links TRBV6-5 with TRBJ2-5; a weak D match, TRBD2 (5 bases). Trimming cost V 2 bases and J 4 bases, with 14 bases left between them. Germline-derived CDR1 and CDR2 are MNHEY and SVGAGI. The CDR3 extends over 15 amino acids.

This clonotype has more than one count but fewer than ten. A read error may produce the germline difference seen at one junction end. The rearrangement joins TRBV5-1 to TRBJ2-5; no firm D call. The length of the CDR3 is 13 residues. Germline V lookup: CDR1 SGHRS, CDR2 YFSETQ. The CDR3 loop reads CAGSLVLQETQYF. The CDR3 bases are TGCGCCGGCAGCTTGGTTCTACAAGAGACCCAGTACTTC.

This chain uses TRBV10-3 with TRBJ2-5; 7 bases match TRBD2. The CDR3 spans 15 residues. Per germline, CDR1 ENHRY and CDR2 SYGVKD. V lost 0 bases, J lost 5 bases, and 6 bases stayed unmatched. CDR3 in DNA: TGTGCCATCAGTGAGTCGACACTAGCGAGGGAGACCCAGTACTTC. Encoded protein: CAISESTLARETQYF.

This clonotype was seen more than once but under ten times. The V and J genes are TRBV28 and TRBJ2-3, with D perhaps TRBD2 (7 bases). The CDR3 has 18 residues. CDR1 is MDHEN and CDR2 is SYDVKM in the germline V gene. V lost 5 bases and J 4 bases, leaving 25 bases between the germline ends. The CDR3 nucleotides read TGTGCCAGCAGTCGGAACCTAGGGGCGGGGGCCGATTCAGATACGCAGTATTTT. Its protein is CASSRNLGAGADSDTQYF.

The chain has TRBV12-3 or TRBV12-4 and TRBJ2-5, with 7 nucleotides matching TRBD2. The V segment lost 4 bases and the J segment 5 bases; nucleotides outside the gene matches: 13. This CDR3 is built from 16 residues. This chain's CDR3 is CASSSLPTSSYETQYF. In nucleotides, the CDR3 is TGTGCCAGCAGTTCTCTTCCGACTAGCTCTTATGAGACCCAGTACTTC.

This clonotype was counted ten times or more. V gene TRBV4-1 combines with J gene TRBJ2-5; D ambiguous. The germline CDR1 and CDR2 sequences are MGHRA and YSYEKL. CDR3 length equals 15 residues. V lost 1 base, J lost 2 bases, and 11 bases lay in between. The CDR3 DNA follows: TGCGCCAGCAGCCAAGTGGTGTCGGAGCAAGAGACCCAGTACTTC. It codes for CASSQVVSEQETQYF.